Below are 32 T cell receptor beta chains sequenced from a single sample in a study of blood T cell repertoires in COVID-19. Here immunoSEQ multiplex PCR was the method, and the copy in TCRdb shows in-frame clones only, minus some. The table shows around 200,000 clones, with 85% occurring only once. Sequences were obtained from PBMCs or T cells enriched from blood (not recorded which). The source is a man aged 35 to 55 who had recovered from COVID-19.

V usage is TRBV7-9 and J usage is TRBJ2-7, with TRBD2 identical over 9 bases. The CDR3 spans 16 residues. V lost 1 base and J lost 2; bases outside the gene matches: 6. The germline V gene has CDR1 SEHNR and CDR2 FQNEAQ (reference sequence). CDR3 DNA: TGTGCCAGCAGCTTAGTGGCGGGAGGGAATACCTACGAGCAGTACTTC. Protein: CASSLVAGGNTYEQYF.

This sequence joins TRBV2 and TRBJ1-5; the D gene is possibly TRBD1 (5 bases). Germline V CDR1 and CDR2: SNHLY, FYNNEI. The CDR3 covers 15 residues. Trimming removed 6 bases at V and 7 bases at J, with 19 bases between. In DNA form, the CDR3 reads TGTGCCAGCAGGGACCCGAGGGGCGGAGGGCAGCCCCAGCATTTT. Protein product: CASRDPRGGGQPQHF.

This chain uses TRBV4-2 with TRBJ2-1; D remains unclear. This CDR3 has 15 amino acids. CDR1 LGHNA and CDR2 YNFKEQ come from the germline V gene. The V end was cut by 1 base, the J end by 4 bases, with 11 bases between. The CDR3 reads CASSQVPSLYNEQFF. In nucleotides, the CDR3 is TGTGCCAGCAGCCAAGTCCCCAGTCTTTACAATGAGCAGTTCTTC.

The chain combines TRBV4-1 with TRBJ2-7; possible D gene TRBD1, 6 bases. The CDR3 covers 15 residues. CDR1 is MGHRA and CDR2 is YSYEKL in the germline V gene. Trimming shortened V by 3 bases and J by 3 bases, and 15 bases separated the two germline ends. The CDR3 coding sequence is TGCGCCAGCAGCCAGATGACAACAGGGTTCTACGAGCAGTACTTC. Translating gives CASSQMTTGFYEQYF.

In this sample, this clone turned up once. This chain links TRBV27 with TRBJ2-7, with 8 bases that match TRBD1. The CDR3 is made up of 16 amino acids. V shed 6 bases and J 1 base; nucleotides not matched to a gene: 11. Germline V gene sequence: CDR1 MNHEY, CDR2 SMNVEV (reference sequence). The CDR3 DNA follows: TGTGCCAGCAGACTAGGGACCCGACAGGGGTCCTACGAGCAGTACTTC. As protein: CASRLGTRQGSYEQYF.

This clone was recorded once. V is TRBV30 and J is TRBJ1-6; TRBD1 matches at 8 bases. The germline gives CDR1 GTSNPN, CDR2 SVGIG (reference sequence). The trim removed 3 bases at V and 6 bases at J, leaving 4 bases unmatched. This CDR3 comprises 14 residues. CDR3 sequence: CAWRATGVNSPLHF. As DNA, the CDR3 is TGTGCCTGGAGGGCGACAGGGGTTAATTCACCCCTCCACTTT.

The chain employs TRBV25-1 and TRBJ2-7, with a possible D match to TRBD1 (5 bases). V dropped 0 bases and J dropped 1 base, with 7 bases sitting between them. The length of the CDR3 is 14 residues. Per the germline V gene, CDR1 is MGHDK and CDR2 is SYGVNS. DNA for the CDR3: TGTGCCAGCAGTGAATACCAGGGTTCCTACGAGCAGTACTTC. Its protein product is CASSEYQGSYEQYF.

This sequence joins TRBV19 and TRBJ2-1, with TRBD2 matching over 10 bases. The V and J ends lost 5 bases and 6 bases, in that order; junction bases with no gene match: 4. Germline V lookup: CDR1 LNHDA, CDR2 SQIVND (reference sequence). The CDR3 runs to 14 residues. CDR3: CASSPSGRANEQFF. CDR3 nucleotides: TGTGCCAGTAGTCCCAGCGGGAGGGCCAATGAGCAGTTCTTC. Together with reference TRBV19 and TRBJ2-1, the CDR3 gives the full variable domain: DGGITQSPKYLFRKEGQNVTLSCEQNLNHDAMYWYRQDPGQGLRLIYYSQIVNDFQKGDIAEGYSVSREKKESFPLTVTSAQKNPTAFYLCASSPSGRANEQFFGPGTRLTVL.

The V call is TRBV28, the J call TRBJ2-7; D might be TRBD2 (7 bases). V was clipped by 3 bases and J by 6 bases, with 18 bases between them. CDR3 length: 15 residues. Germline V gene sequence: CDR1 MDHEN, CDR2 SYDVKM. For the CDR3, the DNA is TGTGCCAGCAGTTTCCCTACAGGGAGGGCCAGCGAGCAGTACTTC. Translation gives CASSFPTGRASEQYF.

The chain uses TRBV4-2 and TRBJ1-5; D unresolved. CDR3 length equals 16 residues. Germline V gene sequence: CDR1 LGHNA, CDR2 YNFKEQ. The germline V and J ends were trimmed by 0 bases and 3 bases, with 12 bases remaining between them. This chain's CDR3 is CASSQEPTGLNQPQHF. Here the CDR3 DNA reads TGTGCCAGCAGCCAAGAACCGACGGGTCTCAATCAGCCCCAGCATTTT.

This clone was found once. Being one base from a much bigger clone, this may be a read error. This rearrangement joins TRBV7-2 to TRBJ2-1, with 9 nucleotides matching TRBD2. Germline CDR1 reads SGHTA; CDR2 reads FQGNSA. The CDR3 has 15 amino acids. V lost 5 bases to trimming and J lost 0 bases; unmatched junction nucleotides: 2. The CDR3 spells CASSPGLASYNEQFF. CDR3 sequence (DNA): TGTGCCAGCAGCCCGGGACTAGCCTCCTACAATGAGCAGTTCTTC.

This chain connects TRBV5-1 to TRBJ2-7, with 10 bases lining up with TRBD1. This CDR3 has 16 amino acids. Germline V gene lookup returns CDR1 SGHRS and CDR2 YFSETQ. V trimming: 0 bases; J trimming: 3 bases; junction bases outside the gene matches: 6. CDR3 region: CASSLGKGQGNYEQYF. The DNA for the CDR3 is TGCGCCAGCAGCTTGGGGAAGGGACAGGGGAACTACGAGCAGTACTTC.

As DNA, the CDR3 is TGTGCCATCAGGCAAGCCGTTACGAACACCGGGGAGCTGTTTTTT. Its translation: CAIRQAVTNTGELFF. The gene calls are TRBV10-3 and TRBJ2-2; no reliable D call. Trimming removed 6 bases from V and 0 bases from J, with 11 bases in between. The CDR3 is 15 residues long. Germline V gene sequence: CDR1 ENHRY, CDR2 SYGVKD.

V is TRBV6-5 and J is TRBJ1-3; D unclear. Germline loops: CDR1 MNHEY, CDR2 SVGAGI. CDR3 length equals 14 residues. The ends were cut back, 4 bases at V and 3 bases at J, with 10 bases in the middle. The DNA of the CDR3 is TGTGCCAGCAGTTCCGGGATCGATGGAAACACCATATATTTT. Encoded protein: CASSSGIDGNTIYF.

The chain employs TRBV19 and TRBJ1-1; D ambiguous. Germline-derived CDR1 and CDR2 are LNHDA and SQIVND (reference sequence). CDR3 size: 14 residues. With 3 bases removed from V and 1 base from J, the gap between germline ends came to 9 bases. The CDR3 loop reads CASSIGHKNTEAFF. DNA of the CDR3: TGTGCCAGTAGTATTGGTCACAAGAACACTGAAGCTTTCTTT.

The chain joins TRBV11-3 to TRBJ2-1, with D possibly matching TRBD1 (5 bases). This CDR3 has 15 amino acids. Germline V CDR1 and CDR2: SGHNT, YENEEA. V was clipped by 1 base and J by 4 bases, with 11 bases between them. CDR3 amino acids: CASSLASRTYNEQFF. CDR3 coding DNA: TGTGCCAGCAGCTTAGCTTCTCGGACATACAATGAGCAGTTCTTC.

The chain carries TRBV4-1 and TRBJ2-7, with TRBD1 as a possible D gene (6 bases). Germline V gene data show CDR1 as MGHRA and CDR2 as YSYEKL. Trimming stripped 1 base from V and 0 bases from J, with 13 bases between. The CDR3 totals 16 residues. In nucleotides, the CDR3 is TGCGCCAGCAGCCAAGTCCCGGGACATAGCTCCTACGAGCAGTACTTC. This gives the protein CASSQVPGHSSYEQYF.

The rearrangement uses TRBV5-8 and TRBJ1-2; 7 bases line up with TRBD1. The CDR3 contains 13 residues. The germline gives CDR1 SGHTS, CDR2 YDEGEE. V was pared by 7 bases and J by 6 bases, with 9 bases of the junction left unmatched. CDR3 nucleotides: TGTGCCAGCGTGGACAGGAAGTCTCATGGCTACACCTTC. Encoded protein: CASVDRKSHGYTF.

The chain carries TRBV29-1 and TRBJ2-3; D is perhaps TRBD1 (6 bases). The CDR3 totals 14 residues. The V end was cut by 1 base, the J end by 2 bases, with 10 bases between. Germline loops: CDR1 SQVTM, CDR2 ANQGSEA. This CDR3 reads CSVEGYRVTDTQYF. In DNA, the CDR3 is TGCAGCGTTGAAGGATACAGGGTCACAGATACGCAGTATTTT.

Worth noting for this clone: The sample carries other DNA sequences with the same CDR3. CDR3 region: CASSVNGNYEQYF. In DNA form, the CDR3 reads TGTGCCAGCAGCGTTAACGGGAACTACGAGCAGTACTTC. This rearrangement joins TRBV9 to TRBJ2-7; D perhaps matches TRBD2 (5 bases). Trimming shortened V by 2 bases and J by 3 bases, and 9 bases separated the two germline ends. Germline V CDR1 and CDR2: SGDLS, YYNGEE. This CDR3 has 13 residues.

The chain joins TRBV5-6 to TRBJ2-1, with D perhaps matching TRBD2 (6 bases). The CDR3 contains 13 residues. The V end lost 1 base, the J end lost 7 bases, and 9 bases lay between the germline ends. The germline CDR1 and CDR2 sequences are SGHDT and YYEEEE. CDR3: CASSLTSPNEQFF. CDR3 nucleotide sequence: TGTGCCAGCAGCTTGACTAGCCCAAATGAGCAGTTCTTC.

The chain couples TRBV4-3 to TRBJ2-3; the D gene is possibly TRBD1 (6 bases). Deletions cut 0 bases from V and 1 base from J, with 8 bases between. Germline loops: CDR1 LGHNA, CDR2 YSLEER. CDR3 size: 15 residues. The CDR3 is CASSQDHRGTDTQYF. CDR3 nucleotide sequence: TGCGCCAGCAGCCAAGATCACAGGGGCACAGATACGCAGTATTTT.

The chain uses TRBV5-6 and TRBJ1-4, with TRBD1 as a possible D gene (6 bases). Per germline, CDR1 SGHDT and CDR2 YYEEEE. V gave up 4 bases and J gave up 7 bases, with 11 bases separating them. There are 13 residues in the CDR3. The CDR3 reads CASSQGTSEKLFF. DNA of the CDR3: TGTGCCAGCAGCCAAGGGACATCTGAAAAACTGTTTTTT.

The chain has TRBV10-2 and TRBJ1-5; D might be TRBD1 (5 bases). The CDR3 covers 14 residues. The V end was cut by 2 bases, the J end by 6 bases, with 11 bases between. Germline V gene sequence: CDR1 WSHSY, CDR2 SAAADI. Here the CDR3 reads CASSEGGGGQPQHF. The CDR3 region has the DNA TGCGCCAGCAGTGAGGGCGGGGGGGGTCAGCCCCAGCATTTT.

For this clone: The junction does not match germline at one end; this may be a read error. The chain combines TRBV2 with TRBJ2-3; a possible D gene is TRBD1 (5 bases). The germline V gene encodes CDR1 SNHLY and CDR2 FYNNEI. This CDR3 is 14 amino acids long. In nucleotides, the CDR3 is TGTGCCAGCACTGAAGGACAAGCCACAGATACGCAGTATTTT. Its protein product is CASTEGQATDTQYF. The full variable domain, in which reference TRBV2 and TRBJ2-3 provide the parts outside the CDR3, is EPEVTQTPSHQVTQMGQEVILRCVPISNHLYFYWYRQILGQKVEFLVSFYNNEISEKSEIFDDQFSVERPDGSNFTLKIRSTKLEDSAMYFCASTEGQATDTQYFGPGTRLTVL.

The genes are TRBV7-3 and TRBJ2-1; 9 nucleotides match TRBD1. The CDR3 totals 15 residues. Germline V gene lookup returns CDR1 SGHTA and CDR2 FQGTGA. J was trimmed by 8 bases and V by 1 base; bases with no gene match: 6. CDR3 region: CASSLRGTGWDEQFF. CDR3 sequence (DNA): TGTGCCAGCAGCTTAAGGGGGACAGGGTGGGATGAGCAGTTCTTC.

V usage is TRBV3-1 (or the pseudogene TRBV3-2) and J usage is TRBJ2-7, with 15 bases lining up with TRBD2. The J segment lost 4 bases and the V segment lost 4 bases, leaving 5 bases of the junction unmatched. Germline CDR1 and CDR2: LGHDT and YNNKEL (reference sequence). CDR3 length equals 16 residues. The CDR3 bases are TGTGCCAGCAGCCGTCGGACTAGCGGGAGGGGGTACGAGCAGTACTTC. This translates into CASSRRTSGRGYEQYF.

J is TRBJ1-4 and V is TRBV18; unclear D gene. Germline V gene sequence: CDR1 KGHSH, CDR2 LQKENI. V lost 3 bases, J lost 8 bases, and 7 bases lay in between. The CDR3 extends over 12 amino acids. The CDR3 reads CASSPAEEKLFF. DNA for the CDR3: TGTGCCAGCTCACCGGCCGAAGAAAAACTGTTTTTT.

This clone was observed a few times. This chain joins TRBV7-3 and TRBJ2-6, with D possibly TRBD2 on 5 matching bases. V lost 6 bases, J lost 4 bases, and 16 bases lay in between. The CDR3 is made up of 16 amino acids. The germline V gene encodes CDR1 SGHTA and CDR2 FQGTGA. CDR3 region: CASSAGGPRGANVLTF. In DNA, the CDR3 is TGTGCCAGCAGTGCGGGTGGGCCTCGCGGGGCCAACGTCCTGACTTTC.

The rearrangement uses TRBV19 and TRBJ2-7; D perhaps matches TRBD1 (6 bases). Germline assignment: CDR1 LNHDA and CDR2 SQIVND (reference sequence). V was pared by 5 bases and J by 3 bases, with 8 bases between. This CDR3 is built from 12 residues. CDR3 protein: CASSQQGYEQYF. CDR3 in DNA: TGTGCCAGTAGTCAACAGGGCTACGAGCAGTACTTC.

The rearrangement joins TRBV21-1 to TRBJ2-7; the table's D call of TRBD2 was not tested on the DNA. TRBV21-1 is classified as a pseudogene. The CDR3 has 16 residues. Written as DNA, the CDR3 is TGTGCCAGCAGCCCAGCGGGAGGGTTCCCCTCCTACGAGCAGTACTTC. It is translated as CASSPAGGFPSYEQYF.

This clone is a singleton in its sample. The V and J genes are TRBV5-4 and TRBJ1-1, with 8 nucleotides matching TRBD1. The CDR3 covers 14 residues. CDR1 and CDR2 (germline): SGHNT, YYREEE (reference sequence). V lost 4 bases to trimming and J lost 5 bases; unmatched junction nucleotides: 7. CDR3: CASSIGQGLTEAFF. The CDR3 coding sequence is TGTGCCAGCAGCATAGGACAGGGTCTAACTGAAGCTTTCTTT.